This paragraph reports one T cell receptor beta chain. Its antigen remains unknown. This specimen comes from a study of cytomegalovirus exposure and HLA in healthy donors. Study-wide results and caveats: In a later analysis, V- and J-gene trimming of beta chains associated with a DCLRE1C missense variant, replicated independently.

The CDR3 is made up of 14 amino acids. Germline CDR1 SEHNR, CDR2 FQNEAQ (reference sequence). V gave up 5 bases and J gave up 2 bases, with 13 bases separating them. The PCR was carried out with 60 Vbeta primers and 13 Jbeta primers. The assay was immunoSEQ multiplex PCR, and TCRdb's table has in-frame clones only and misses some. Of 40,000 to 45,000 clones listed, more than 45% are singletons. V usage is TRBV7-9 and J usage is TRBJ2-7; D not resolved. The sequence was collected from a man in his fifties or sixties in good health and CMV-seronegative. Sample: PBMCs. CDR3 sequence reads: CASSPSPPPYEQYF. As DNA, the CDR3 is TGTGCCAGCAGCCCAAGCCCCCCACCCTACGAGCAGTACTTC.